The clone carrying this T cell receptor beta chain was seen only once. The data were obtained in a study of blood T cell repertoires in COVID-19. Study as a whole: Sites across the United States, Italy and Spain contributed samples from acute and convalescent COVID-19. T cells, B-cell-depleted T cells, or PBMCs supplied cDNA or gDNA.

In the original workflow: It was from reference gene primer amplification that nucleated cell counts were estimated. Generated by immunoSEQ multiplex PCR, the TCRdb table keeps only in-frame clones and is missing some. The V and J calls and the clone size are those of that table, but D and trimming were determined from the DNA. The sample consists of about 61,000 clones, around 87% of them appearing once. Trimming cost V 5 bases and J 0 bases; bases outside gene matches: 10. This CDR3 comprises 17 residues. Germline V lookup: CDR1 MNHEY, CDR2 SMNVEV (reference sequence). The chain employs TRBV27 and TRBJ2-1; 7 nucleotides align to TRBD1. This receptor was identified in a man between 60 and 75 years old with acute or convalescent COVID-19. Sample: peripheral blood. The DNA of the CDR3 is TGTGCCAGCAGTCGCAACAGGGGCGTAAGCTCCTACAATGAGCAGTTCTTC. Translating gives CASSRNRGVSSYNEQFF.